The rows below give T cell receptor beta chains drawn from one sample of a study of blood T cell repertoires in COVID-19. Produced via immunoSEQ multiplex PCR; TCRdb's table is partial and in-frame only. This sample has a few hundred thousand clones; approximately 83% occur once, and the top ten carry roughly 2.1%. Sequences were obtained from peripheral blood. These receptor sequences come from a woman in her thirties who had recovered from COVID-19. The CDR3 runs from the conserved cysteine through the conserved F or W. D genes are given only for firm matches. Some rows have no size entry. The others give once, few or many, or a class for an expanded clone.

abundance: .; v_gene: TRBV18; j_gene: TRBJ1-1; d_gene: .; CDR3nt: TGTGCCAGCTCAGCGGGACGGGACACTGAAGCTTTCTTT; CDR3aa: CASSAGRDTEAFF
abundance: .; v_gene: TRBV7-9; j_gene: TRBJ1-4; d_gene: TRBD1; CDR3nt: TGTGCCAGCAGCTCCAACCGGGACAGGGAGAACGAAAAACTGTTTTTT; CDR3aa: CASSSNRDRENEKLFF
abundance: .; v_gene: TRBV10-2; j_gene: TRBJ1-5; d_gene: .; CDR3nt: TGCGCCAGCAGCTGGACTCAAAATCAGCCCCAGCATTTT; CDR3aa: CASSWTQNQPQHF
abundance: few; v_gene: TRBV4-2; j_gene: TRBJ1-5; d_gene: .; CDR3nt: TGTGCCAGCAGCCAAGAATTTGGGGGGAATCAGCCCCAGCATTTT; CDR3aa: CASSQEFGGNQPQHF
abundance: once; v_gene: TRBV27; j_gene: TRBJ2-2; d_gene: TRBD2; CDR3nt: TGTGCCAGCAATCTAGCGGGGGCCGGGGAGCTGTTTTTT; CDR3aa: CASNLAGAGELFF
abundance: .; v_gene: TRBV5-6; j_gene: TRBJ1-2; d_gene: TRBD1; CDR3nt: TGTGCCAGCAGTCTACTGACAGGGGTGGATGGCTACACCTTC; CDR3aa: CASSLLTGVDGYTF
abundance: .; v_gene: TRBV4-1; j_gene: TRBJ2-1; d_gene: TRBD2; CDR3nt: TGCGCCAGCAGCCAAGGCCTAGCGGGGACTCCCTCCAATGAGCAGTTCTTC; CDR3aa: CASSQGLAGTPSNEQFF
abundance: .; v_gene: TRBV7-6; j_gene: TRBJ2-1; d_gene: TRBD2; CDR3nt: TGTGCCAGCAGCTTACGGCTAGCGGGATTCTCCTACAATGAGCAGTTCTTC; CDR3aa: CASSLRLAGFSYNEQFF
abundance: .; v_gene: TRBV5-1; j_gene: TRBJ2-3; d_gene: .; CDR3nt: TGCGCCAGCAGCCGGGGGAATGACCGGTTAACAGATACGCAGTATTTT; CDR3aa: CASSRGNDRLTDTQYF
abundance: .; v_gene: TRBV5-1; j_gene: TRBJ1-1; d_gene: TRBD1; CDR3nt: TGCGCCAGCAGTCGTGCGACAGGGGTTTTAGGCACTGAAGCTTTCTTT; CDR3aa: CASSRATGVLGTEAFF